The present entry profiles one T cell receptor (beta chain) with its context. The antigen remains undetermined. The sample belongs to a study of cytomegalovirus exposure and HLA in healthy donors. Overall study findings and caveats: In a later analysis, TCR beta V- and J-gene trimming showed a link to a missense DCLRE1C variant. Accurate prediction of HLA-A and HLA-B alleles (for most subjects) was reportedly achieved from TCR beta sequences.

Trimming removed 7 bases from V and 8 bases from J, with 11 bases in between. Germline values: CDR1 SNHLY, CDR2 FYNNEI. This CDR3 region has 11 residues. Both 60 Vbeta primers and 13 Jbeta primers went into the PCR. The method was immunoSEQ multiplex PCR; TCRdb's version includes in-frame clones alone and lacks a portion of them. This sample has roughly 150,000 clones; over 80% occur once, and the top ten carry 1.2%. This receptor was identified in a boy younger than 10 in good health and CMV-seronegative. The rearrangement uses TRBV2 and TRBJ1-2, with a tentative D call TRBD1 (5 bases). Material: PBMCs. The CDR3 spells CASMGGSGYTF. CDR3 coding DNA: TGTGCCAGCATGGGGGGGTCCGGCTACACCTTC.